This entry lists 17 T cell receptor beta chains sequenced from one sample in a study of T-cell memory formation after mild COVID-19. Each CDR3 protein gets one entry after TCRdb re-called the 5' RACE reads with MiXCR. This table has 350,000 to 500,000 distinct CDR3 sequences, 20% to 25% appearing once. The specimen sequenced was PBMCs or a T cell subset sorted from them (not recorded which). These receptors were taken from an adult woman who had mild COVID-19 (a few samples of this study predate the infection). Cell type and time point are not known.

This clonotype has a single count. The gene calls are TRBV15 and TRBJ2-1, with 10 bases fitting TRBD1. The V segment lost 5 bases and the J segment 3 bases; nucleotides outside the gene matches: 4. Germline lookup yields CDR1 LNHNV and CDR2 YYDKDF (reference sequence). This CDR3 has 15 amino acids. CDR3 bases: TGTGCCACCAGCGGGGGACAGGGGTACTACAATGAGCAGTTCTTC. Its translation is CATSGGQGYYNEQFF.

This clonotype was picked up many times. This chain uses TRBV5-1 with TRBJ2-1; unclear D gene. The length of the CDR3 is 11 residues. Trimming cost V 0 bases and J 14 bases, with 9 bases left between them. CDR1 and CDR2 from the germline V gene are SGHRS and YFSETQ. CDR3 region: CASSLDIVKFF. For the CDR3, the DNA is TGCGCCAGCAGCTTGGATATAGTTAAGTTCTTC.

V gene TRBV14 combines with J gene TRBJ2-7; D is undetermined. V gave up 3 bases and J gave up 4 bases, with 4 bases separating them. Germline V lookup: CDR1 SGHDN, CDR2 FVKESK. The CDR3 contains 11 residues. CDR3: CASSHQYEQYF. The CDR3 DNA is TGTGCCAGCAGCCACCAGTACGAGCAGTACTTC.

The chain recombines TRBV11-3 with TRBJ2-1, with D uncertain. Germline V gene sequence: CDR1 SGHNT, CDR2 YENEEA. V shed 5 bases and J shed 5 bases, with 13 bases lying between them. The CDR3 spans 14 residues. The CDR3 DNA reads as TGTGCCAGCAGCCTTCCGTTTACAGACAATGAGCAGTTCTTC. Translation gives CASSLPFTDNEQFF.

J is TRBJ2-1 and V is TRBV4-2, with 11 bases fitting TRBD2. With V trimmed by 0 bases and J by 5 bases, 6 bases remained unmatched. CDR1 is LGHNA and CDR2 is YNFKEQ in the germline V gene. This CDR3 region has 17 residues. CDR3 in DNA: TGTGCCAGCAGCCAAGATGGGCTAGCGGGGGGAAACAATGAGCAGTTCTTC. Translated, it gives CASSQDGLAGGNNEQFF.

The CDR3 coding sequence is TGTGCCAGCCGAGGACAGGGAGCTGAAGCTTTCTTT. The encoded protein is CASRGQGAEAFF. V and J are TRBV27 and TRBJ1-1, with 8 positions matching TRBD1. Germline CDR1 reads MNHEY; CDR2 reads SMNVEV (reference sequence). The CDR3 spans 12 residues. With V trimmed by 8 bases and J by 6 bases, 5 bases remained unmatched.

This clonotype has only a few counts. The chain links TRBV19 to TRBJ2-1, with TRBD2 identical over 8 bases. The CDR3 is made up of 15 amino acids. Trimming removed 11 bases from V and 3 bases from J; junction bases left unmatched: 12. The germline V gene has CDR1 LNHDA and CDR2 SQIVND (reference sequence). The chain's CDR3 is CACRLREGRYNEQFF. The CDR3 DNA sequence: TGTGCCTGCCGACTCCGGGAGGGCCGCTACAATGAGCAGTTCTTC.

A few counts support this clonotype. J is TRBJ2-1 and V is TRBV4-3, with 9 bases fitting TRBD2. The V gene's germline CDR1 is LGHNA and CDR2 YSLEER. V lost 4 bases to trimming and J lost 0 bases; unmatched junction nucleotides: 19. There are 21 residues in the CDR3. CDR3 sequence reads: CASSPTPLSGSTSRSYNEQFF. For the CDR3, the DNA is TGCGCCAGCAGCCCCACCCCCCTTAGCGGGAGCACCTCTCGCTCCTACAATGAGCAGTTCTTC.

The rearrangement links TRBV6-5 to TRBJ1-1; D gene ambiguous. The germline V and J ends were trimmed by 5 bases and 1 base, with 11 bases remaining between them. The CDR3 totals 14 residues. Germline-derived CDR1 and CDR2 are MNHEY and SVGAGI. The CDR3 bases are TGTGCCAGCAGTCGCTTGTCAGGGAACACTGAAGCTTTCTTT. It codes for CASSRLSGNTEAFF.

The gene calls are TRBV6-4 and TRBJ2-3, with 14 positions matching TRBD2. The V segment lost 6 bases and the J segment 10 bases; nucleotides outside the gene matches: 9. CDR1 MRHNA and CDR2 SNTAGT come from the germline V gene. This CDR3 spans 15 amino acids. CDR3 loop: CASSSTSGGALAQYF. As DNA, the CDR3 is TGTGCCAGCAGCTCGACTAGCGGGGGGGCTCTGGCGCAGTATTTT.

The chain uses TRBV7-9 and TRBJ2-1; 10 bases align to TRBD2. The CDR3 is made up of 15 amino acids. With V trimmed by 1 base and J by 9 bases, 6 bases remained unmatched. CDR1 is SEHNR and CDR2 is FQNEAQ in the germline V gene (reference sequence). The CDR3 DNA reads as TGTGCCAGCAGCTTAGAGCTAGCGGGGGTGATTGAGCAGTTCTTC. It yields the protein CASSLELAGVIEQFF. Drawing the rest from reference TRBV7-9 and TRBJ2-1, the complete variable domain is DTGVSQNPRHKITKRGQNVTFRCDPISEHNRLYWYRQTLGQGPEFLTYFQNEAQLEKSRLLSDRFSAERPKGSFSTLEIQRTEQGDSAMYLCASSLELAGVIEQFFGPGTRLTVL.

V and J are TRBV12-3 or TRBV12-4 and TRBJ2-5, with D perhaps TRBD2 (7 bases). Deletions cut 3 bases from V and 2 bases from J, with 13 bases between. The CDR3 has 15 residues. The CDR3 DNA is TGTGCCAGCAGTTTCGGCGGGGGCTCACAAGAGACCCAGTACTTC. Its translation is CASSFGGGSQETQYF.

This chain joins TRBV29-1 and TRBJ2-5, with TRBD2 as a possible D gene (5 bases). This CDR3 has 12 amino acids. Germline V gene lookup returns CDR1 SQVTM and CDR2 ANQGSEA. Trimming removed 4 bases from V and 5 bases from J, with 11 bases in between. CDR3 in DNA: TGCAGCGTTGCCGAGGGCGTGGAGACCCAGTACTTC. Encoded protein: CSVAEGVETQYF.

The rearrangement uses TRBV6-5 and TRBJ2-7; D gene unclear. Germline V gene sequence: CDR1 MNHEY, CDR2 SVGAGI. CDR3 length: 11 amino acids. Trimming cost V 6 bases and J 4 bases, with 7 bases left between them. CDR3 sequence (DNA): TGTGCCAGCAGCTACGATTACGAGCAGTACTTC. Translating it yields CASSYDYEQYF.

The chain has TRBV18 and TRBJ2-1; 7 positions match TRBD2. With V trimmed by 8 bases and J by 6 bases, 13 bases remained unmatched. Germline loops: CDR1 KGHSH, CDR2 LQKENI. The length of the CDR3 is 15 residues. The DNA for the CDR3 is TGTGCCAGCGGCCCGCTAGCGGAAGTCGTCAATGAGCAGTTCTTC. This encodes CASGPLAEVVNEQFF.

This chain joins TRBV6-6 and TRBJ2-3; 7 bases agree with TRBD1. This CDR3 region has 17 residues. The germline CDR1 and CDR2 sequences are MNHNY and SVGAGI (reference sequence). Trimming took 0 bases from V and 2 from J; bases not matched to a gene: 8. CDR3 in DNA: TGTGCCAGCAGTTACTCAACAGGGGCAGACTTCACAGATACGCAGTATTTT. Amino acids: CASSYSTGADFTDTQYF.

The rearrangement uses TRBV21-1 and TRBJ2-7. TRBV21-1 is listed as a pseudogene. The CDR3 totals 15 residues. The CDR3, as DNA: TGTGCCAGCAGCAAAGTAGGGAAGGTGGCCTACGAGCAGTACTTC. Translation: CASSKVGKVAYEQYF.